One sample yielded the 26 T cell receptor beta chains listed below, sequenced in a study of T cell responses to AZD1222 COVID-19 vaccine. This table comes from immunoSEQ multiplex PCR, and its TCRdb copy is limited to in-frame clones, with some not included. This table holds 100,000 to 140,000 clones, approximately 89% found once. The sample consisted of peripheral blood, taken on day 0 of AZD1222 vaccination. The receptors come from an adult in good health.

The V gene is TRBV6-2 or TRBV6-3, the J gene TRBJ1-2, with 8 bases that match TRBD1. J lost 4 bases, V lost 3 bases, and 4 bases had no gene match. Germline CDR1 reads MNHEY; CDR2 reads SVGEGT. This CDR3 has 14 residues. In DNA form, the CDR3 reads TGTGCCAGCAGTTATGCAGGGGGCGTCTATGGCTACACCTTC. The encoded protein is CASSYAGGVYGYTF.

This clone was seen once. CDR3 amino acids: CASSVAQIGGAPGNTIYF. The CDR3 DNA is TGTGCCAGCAGCGTAGCCCAAATAGGAGGTGCGCCTGGAAACACCATATATTTT. The chain uses TRBV9 and TRBJ1-3; D is uncertain. V lost 0 bases and J lost 2, with 18 bases in between. The length of the CDR3 is 18 residues. Germline CDR1 is SGDLS and CDR2 is YYNGEE.

V usage is TRBV4-3 and J usage is TRBJ2-1; D gene ambiguous. Trimming took 0 bases from V and 12 from J, leaving 21 bases between them. Germline V gives CDR1 LGHNA, CDR2 YSLEER. The CDR3 covers 16 residues. As DNA, the CDR3 is TGCGCCAGCAGCCAAGATCAACAGCCAACTTTATTTGCGCAGTTCTTC. Amino acid sequence: CASSQDQQPTLFAQFF.

The rearrangement links TRBV30 to TRBJ1-1, with 8 positions matching TRBD1. The CDR3 has 12 amino acids. V lost 0 bases to trimming and J lost 9 bases; unmatched junction nucleotides: 3. Germline CDR1 and CDR2: GTSNPN and SVGIG (reference sequence). This chain's CDR3 is CAWSVGQGQAFF. For the CDR3, the DNA is TGTGCCTGGAGTGTTGGACAGGGACAAGCTTTCTTT.

The V call is TRBV29-1, the J call TRBJ2-2, with D uncertain. Germline CDR1 SQVTM, CDR2 ANQGSEA. V gave up 7 bases and J gave up 1 base, with 10 bases separating them. The CDR3 runs to 13 residues. CDR3 residues: CSGATRNTGELFF. CDR3 bases: TGCAGCGGGGCGACAAGGAACACCGGGGAGCTGTTTTTT.

The chain joins TRBV10-2 to TRBJ1-6; possibly TRBD1 for D (5 bases). Germline V CDR1 and CDR2: WSHSY, SAAADI. The ends were cut back, 3 bases at V and 10 bases at J, with 10 bases in the middle. The length of the CDR3 is 13 residues. As DNA, the CDR3 is TGCGCCAGCAGTGAAGGGTGGGGGTCACCCCTCCACTTT. Residues: CASSEGWGSPLHF.

The chain has TRBV19 and TRBJ2-5, with D hard to call. The CDR3 loop spans 15 amino acids. The ends were cut back, 2 bases at V and 4 bases at J, with 14 bases in the middle. Germline V lookup: CDR1 LNHDA, CDR2 SQIVND (reference sequence). CDR3 sequence: CASSIFLLGRETQYF. The CDR3 DNA reads as TGTGCCAGTAGTATATTTCTCTTGGGCAGAGAGACCCAGTACTTC.

The chain recombines TRBV12-3 or TRBV12-4 with TRBJ2-7; 7 nucleotides agree with TRBD2. This CDR3 is 13 amino acids long. V shed 3 bases and J 5 bases; nucleotides not matched to a gene: 4. Written as DNA, the CDR3 is TGTGCCAGCAGTTTGGGAGCGGGGAACGAGCAGTACTTC. Translated, it gives CASSLGAGNEQYF.

This chain uses TRBV19 with TRBJ2-2, with a weak D call TRBD1 (6 bases). V was trimmed by 3 bases and J by 4 bases, leaving 18 bases between them. Per germline, CDR1 LNHDA and CDR2 SQIVND (reference sequence). The CDR3 contains 17 residues. The CDR3 spells CASSIRWGPGSTGELFF. The CDR3 bases are TGTGCCAGTAGTATTCGGTGGGGGCCGGGCAGCACCGGGGAGCTGTTTTTT.

The rearrangement joins TRBV6-2 or TRBV6-3 to TRBJ1-1; D gene unclear. The V gene lost 5 bases and the J gene lost 1 base, with 11 bases spanning the gap. The CDR3 has 14 amino acids. Germline CDR1 and CDR2: MNHEY and SVGEGT. The CDR3 DNA sequence: TGTGCCAGCAGTGCCACTATTTCGAACACTGAAGCTTTCTTT. This gives the protein CASSATISNTEAFF.

This chain links TRBV7-2 with TRBJ2-1; the match to TRBD1 covers 10 bases. Germline V CDR1 and CDR2: SGHTA, FQGNSA. With 5 bases clipped from V and 3 bases from J, the junction kept 13 bases outside the gene matches. The CDR3 sequence is 18 residues long. The CDR3 coding sequence is TGTGCCAGCAGCATGGGTCGATTCGGGACAGGGGTCTACAATGAGCAGTTCTTC. This gives the protein CASSMGRFGTGVYNEQFF.

The chain carries TRBV6-6 and TRBJ1-2, with D unclear. V lost 8 bases to trimming and J lost 4 bases, with 14 bases between them. Germline V CDR1 and CDR2: MNHNY, SVGAGI (reference sequence). This CDR3 contains 13 residues. CDR3 in amino acids: CASFRQTAYGYTF. CDR3 in DNA: TGTGCCAGCTTTAGGCAAACAGCCTATGGCTACACCTTC.

J is TRBJ2-3 and V is TRBV19; the D gene is possibly TRBD1 (5 bases). Germline values: CDR1 LNHDA, CDR2 SQIVND (reference sequence). The CDR3 has 17 residues. V lost 8 bases and J lost 6, with 27 bases in between. CDR3: CASSHPWAGFNFDTQYF. CDR3 DNA: TGTGCCAGTTCCCATCCCTGGGCAGGGTTTAATTTCGATACGCAGTATTTT. Using reference TRBV19 and TRBJ2-3 for the parts outside the CDR3, the full variable domain is DGGITQSPKYLFRKEGQNVTLSCEQNLNHDAMYWYRQDPGQGLRLIYYSQIVNDFQKGDIAEGYSVSREKKESFPLTVTSAQKNPTAFYLCASSHPWAGFNFDTQYFGPGTRLTVL.

The chain joins TRBV5-4 to TRBJ2-3, with unresolved D. The CDR3 loop spans 14 amino acids. Germline V lookup: CDR1 SGHNT, CDR2 YYREEE (reference sequence). Trimming stripped 2 bases from V and 1 base from J, with 8 bases between. DNA for the CDR3: TGTGCCAGCAGCTTAGACGGACGCACAGATACGCAGTATTTT. It translates to CASSLDGRTDTQYF.

The chain combines TRBV5-1 with TRBJ2-1; tentative D call: TRBD2 (5 bases). The CDR3 runs 12 residues. CDR1 and CDR2 from the germline V gene are SGHRS and YFSETQ. V was pared by 5 bases and J by 7 bases, with 10 bases between. The CDR3 bases are TGCGCCAGCAGGTTTGGGGAGAATGAGCAGTTCTTC. It is translated as CASRFGENEQFF.

The rearrangement joins TRBV7-2 to TRBJ1-2; tentatively, D is TRBD1 (6 bases). Germline V gene lookup returns CDR1 SGHTA and CDR2 FQGNSA. V was trimmed by 2 bases and J by 7 bases, leaving 14 bases between them. The CDR3 loop spans 14 amino acids. DNA of the CDR3: TGTGCCAGCAGCTTACCCGGGGGGCTTGGTGGCTACACCTTC. This translates into CASSLPGGLGGYTF. The full variable domain, in which reference TRBV7-2 and TRBJ1-2 provide the parts outside the CDR3, is GAGVSQSPSNKVTEKGKDVELRCDPISGHTALYWYRQSLGQGLEFLIYFQGNSAPDKSGLPSDRFSAERTGGSVSTLTIQRTQQEDSAVYLCASSLPGGLGGYTFGSGTRLTVV.

The DNA of the CDR3 is TGTGCCAGTACCCAGGGGCTTAGCTATGGCTACACCTTC. Translating gives CASTQGLSYGYTF. This chain uses TRBV19 with TRBJ1-2; tentative D call: TRBD1 (6 bases). This CDR3 is 13 amino acids long. Germline CDR1 LNHDA, CDR2 SQIVND (reference sequence). V was pared by 7 bases and J by 4 bases, with 13 bases between.

This chain links TRBV29-1 with TRBJ1-1; no reliable D call. Germline CDR1 and CDR2: SQVTM and ANQGSEA. The CDR3 runs 11 residues. Trimming took 4 bases from V and 4 from J, leaving 7 bases between them. The CDR3 DNA follows: TGCAGCGTTGGGAAGTTCACTGAAGCTTTCTTT. It specifies CSVGKFTEAFF.

Worth noting for this clone: A read error may produce the germline difference seen at one junction end. The rearrangement uses TRBV3-1 (or the pseudogene TRBV3-2) and TRBJ1-5, with no clear D. CDR1 and CDR2 (germline): LGHDT, YNNKEL (reference sequence). The length of the CDR3 is 9 residues. The CDR3 protein is CASSRVLDF. CDR3 coding DNA: TGTGCCAGCAGCCGAGTTTTGGATTTT.

The J gene is TRBJ2-7, the V gene TRBV6-5, with D perhaps TRBD1 (5 bases). CDR1 is MNHEY and CDR2 is SVGAGI in the germline V gene. Trimming took off 4 bases at V and 7 bases at J, with 20 bases between the two ends. The CDR3 totals 15 residues. CDR3 nucleotide sequence: TGTGCCAGCAGTTCACGACGACAGTCTGTTCGGGAGCAGTACTTC. It encodes CASSSRRQSVREQYF.

This clone was counted a single time. This chain links TRBV19 with TRBJ2-5; no definite D call. V was pared by 6 bases and J by 5 bases, with 16 bases between. The CDR3 sequence is 14 residues long. Germline-derived CDR1 and CDR2 are LNHDA and SQIVND (reference sequence). The CDR3 reads CASSPLFRSETQYF. DNA of the CDR3: TGTGCCAGTAGCCCTTTGTTTCGGTCGGAGACCCAGTACTTC.

The CDR3 bases are TGTGCCAGCAGCTCGAACGTCGGGGTATCGCATTACGAGCAGTACTTC. Protein sequence: CASSSNVGVSHYEQYF. The chain links TRBV7-2 to TRBJ2-7; the D gene is possibly TRBD2 (5 bases). The CDR3 spans 16 residues. Germline values: CDR1 SGHTA, CDR2 FQGNSA. The V and J ends lost 4 bases and 4 bases respectively, with 20 bases between them.

This chain uses TRBV28 with TRBJ1-6, with D possibly matching TRBD1 (6 bases). The V and J ends lost 8 bases and 9 bases respectively, with 23 bases between them. This CDR3 has 16 residues. CDR1 and CDR2 from the germline V gene are MDHEN and SYDVKM. Here the CDR3 DNA reads TGTGCCAGCTCACCCGGGGGCTTTGAGGCTCGTTCACCCCTCCACTTT. Encoded protein: CASSPGGFEARSPLHF.

CDR3 amino acids: CASSLTSINLYTQYF. CDR3 bases: TGTGCCAGCAGTTTAACCTCTATTAATTTGTATACCCAGTACTTC. V usage is TRBV27 and J usage is TRBJ2-5, with D unclear. Germline V gene lookup returns CDR1 MNHEY and CDR2 SMNVEV (reference sequence). This CDR3 has 15 amino acids. The V and J ends lost 2 bases and 8 bases respectively, with 18 bases between them.

The chain employs TRBV3-1 (or the pseudogene TRBV3-2) and TRBJ1-4; 8 bases map to TRBD1. J was trimmed by 6 bases and V by 4 bases; bases with no gene match: 7. In germline, CDR1 is LGHDT, CDR2 YNNKEL (reference sequence). CDR3 size: 15 residues. The CDR3 DNA reads as TGTGCCAGCAGCCCCTCGACAGGGGCGGATGAAAAACTGTTTTTT. This translates into CASSPSTGADEKLFF.

The chain employs TRBV19 and TRBJ2-1; D possibly matches TRBD1 or TRBD2 (6 bases each). The germline V gene has CDR1 LNHDA and CDR2 SQIVND (reference sequence). This CDR3 is 14 amino acids long. V lost 7 bases and J lost 8, with 18 bases in between. CDR3: CASMRDISYHEQFF. The CDR3, as DNA: TGTGCCAGTATGCGGGACATAAGTTACCATGAGCAGTTCTTC.